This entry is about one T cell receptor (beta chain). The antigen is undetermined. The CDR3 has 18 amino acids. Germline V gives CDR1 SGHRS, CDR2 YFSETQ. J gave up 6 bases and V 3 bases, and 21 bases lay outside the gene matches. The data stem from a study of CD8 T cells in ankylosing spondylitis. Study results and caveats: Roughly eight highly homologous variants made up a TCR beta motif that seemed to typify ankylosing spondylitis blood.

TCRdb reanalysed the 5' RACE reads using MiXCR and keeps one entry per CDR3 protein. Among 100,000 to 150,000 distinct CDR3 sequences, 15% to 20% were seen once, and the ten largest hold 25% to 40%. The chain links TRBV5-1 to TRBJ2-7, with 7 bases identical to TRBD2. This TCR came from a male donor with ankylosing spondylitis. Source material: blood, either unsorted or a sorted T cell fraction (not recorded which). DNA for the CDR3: TGCGCCAGCAGCTGGGGGTCTAGCGGACATCTGAGACTACGCGAGCAGTACTTC. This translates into CASSWGSSGHLRLREQYF.